This T cell receptor (beta chain) is from a study of CD8+CD57+ T cells in acquired aplastic anemia. In the study overall: Sorted CD4+ and CD8+ cell DNA averaged approximately 3.4 ug. Healthy donors averaged about 9.8 million reads for CD4+ cells.

A note on this clonotype: Its matching antigen is unknown. No DNA is shown, since the ends of the CDR3 on it are uncertain; the CDR3 is the one TCRdb lists.

Profiling of TCR beta VDJ combinations and CDR3 sequences used genomic DNA as template. TCRdb reprocessed the reads via MiXCR and lists one record per CDR3 protein. The table includes hundreds of thousands of distinct CDR3 sequences, 65% to 80% detected once. The CDR3 adds up to 23 amino acids, both ends counted. Germline CDR1 SGHAT, CDR2 FQNNGV. General observations from the study: The CD8+ Simpson's diversity of patients and controls was not significantly different. Some 31 sequences, all CD8+ CDR3, were shared between patients and controls.

The receptor's source is a human donor in good health, serving as a control. V is TRBV11-2 and J is TRBJ1-2; TRBD1 is the table's D call, not checked against the DNA. Sequenced material: sorted CD4+, CD8+, or CD8+CD57+ T cells (not recorded which) from PBMCs. CDR3 amino acids: CASSSLTGVYFCAISSQDYGYTF.